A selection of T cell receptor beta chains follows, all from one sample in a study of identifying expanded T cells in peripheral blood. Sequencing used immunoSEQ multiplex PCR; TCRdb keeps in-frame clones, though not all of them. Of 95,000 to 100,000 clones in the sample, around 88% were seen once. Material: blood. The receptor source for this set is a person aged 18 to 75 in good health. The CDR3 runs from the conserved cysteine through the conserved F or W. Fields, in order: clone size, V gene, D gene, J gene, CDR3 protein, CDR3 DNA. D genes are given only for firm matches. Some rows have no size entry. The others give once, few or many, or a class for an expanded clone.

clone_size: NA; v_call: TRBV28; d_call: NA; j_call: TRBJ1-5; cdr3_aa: CASSLVGQPQHF; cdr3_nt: TGTGCCAGCAGTTTAGTAGGTCAGCCCCAGCATTTT
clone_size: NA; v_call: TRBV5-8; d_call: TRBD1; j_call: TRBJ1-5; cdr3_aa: CASSKPDRGARDQPQHF; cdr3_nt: TGTGCCAGCAGCAAACCCGACAGGGGGGCTCGGGATCAGCCCCAGCATTTT
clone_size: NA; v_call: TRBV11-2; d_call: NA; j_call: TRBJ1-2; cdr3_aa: CASSLGFNYGYTF; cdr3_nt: TGTGCCAGCAGCTTGGGGTTTAACTATGGCTACACCTTC
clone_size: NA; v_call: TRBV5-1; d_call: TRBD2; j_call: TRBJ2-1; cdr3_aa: CASSWGGGSSYNEQFF; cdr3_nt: TGCGCCAGCAGTTGGGGAGGCGGGAGCTCCTACAATGAGCAGTTCTTC
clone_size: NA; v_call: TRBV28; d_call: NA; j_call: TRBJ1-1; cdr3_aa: CASSGPGPGGTEAFF; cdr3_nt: TGTGCCAGCAGTGGACCGGGACCGGGTGGCACTGAAGCTTTCTTT
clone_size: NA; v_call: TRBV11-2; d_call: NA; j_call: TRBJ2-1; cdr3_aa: CASSLGRNSNNEQFF; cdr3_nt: TGTGCCAGCAGCTTAGGCAGGAACTCGAACAATGAGCAGTTCTTC
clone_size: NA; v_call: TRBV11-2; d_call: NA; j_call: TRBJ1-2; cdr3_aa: CASSSSGLLAWGYTF; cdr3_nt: TGTGCCAGCAGCTCCAGTGGACTCTTGGCATGGGGCTACACCTTC
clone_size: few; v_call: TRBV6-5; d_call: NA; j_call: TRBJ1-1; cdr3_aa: CASSYSIGDEAFF; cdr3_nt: TGTGCCAGCAGTTACTCGATAGGTGATGAAGCTTTCTTT
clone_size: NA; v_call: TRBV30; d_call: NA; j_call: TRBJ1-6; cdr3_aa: CAWSVWPNSPLHF; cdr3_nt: TGTGCCTGGAGTGTATGGCCTAATTCACCCCTCCACTTT
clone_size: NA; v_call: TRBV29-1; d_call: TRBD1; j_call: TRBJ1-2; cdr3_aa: CSVRLTLTGDGVSTYGYTF; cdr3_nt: TGCAGCGTTCGATTGACCCTGACAGGGGACGGGGTTTCGACCTATGGCTACACCTTC
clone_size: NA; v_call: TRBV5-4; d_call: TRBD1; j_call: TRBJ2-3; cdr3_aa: CASSARDRGGGQYF; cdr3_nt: TGTGCCAGCAGCGCCAGAGACAGGGGTGGCGGGCAGTATTTT
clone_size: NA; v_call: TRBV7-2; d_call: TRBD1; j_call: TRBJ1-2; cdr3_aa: CASSQRTTGPLESYTF; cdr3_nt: TGTGCCAGCAGCCAACGAACGACAGGGCCATTGGAGAGCTACACCTTC
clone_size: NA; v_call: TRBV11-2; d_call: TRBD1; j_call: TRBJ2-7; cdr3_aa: CASSMTGRGTYEQYF; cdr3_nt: TGTGCCAGCAGTATGACAGGGAGAGGGACCTACGAGCAGTACTTC
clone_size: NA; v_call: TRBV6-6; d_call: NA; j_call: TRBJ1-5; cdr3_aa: CASERTGTRQPQHF; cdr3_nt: TGTGCCAGCGAGAGAACAGGGACGCGACAGCCCCAGCATTTT
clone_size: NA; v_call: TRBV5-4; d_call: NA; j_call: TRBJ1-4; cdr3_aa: CASSLMGTPNEKLFF; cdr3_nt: TGTGCCAGCAGCTTGATGGGGACCCCGAATGAAAAACTGTTTTTT
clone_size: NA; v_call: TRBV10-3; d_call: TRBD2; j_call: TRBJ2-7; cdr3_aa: CAISQAGTGGSYEQYF; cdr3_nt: TGTGCCATCAGCCAGGCGGGGACGGGGGGTTCCTACGAGCAGTACTTC
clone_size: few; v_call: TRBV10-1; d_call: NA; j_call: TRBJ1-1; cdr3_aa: CASSLQGNTEAFF; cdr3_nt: TGCGCCAGCAGTTTACAGGGGAACACTGAAGCTTTCTTT
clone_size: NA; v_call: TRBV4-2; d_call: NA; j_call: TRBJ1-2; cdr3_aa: CASSEPYYGYTF; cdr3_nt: TGTGCCAGCAGCGAGCCTTACTATGGCTACACCTTC
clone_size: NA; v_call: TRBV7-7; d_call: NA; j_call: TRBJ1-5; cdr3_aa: CASSGGSNNQPQHF; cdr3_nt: TGTGCCAGCAGCGGCGGGTCGAACAATCAGCCCCAGCATTTT
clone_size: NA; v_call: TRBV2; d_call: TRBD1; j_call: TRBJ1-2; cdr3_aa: CASRTTGGYGYTF; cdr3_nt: TGTGCCAGCAGGACTACAGGGGGATATGGCTACACCTTC
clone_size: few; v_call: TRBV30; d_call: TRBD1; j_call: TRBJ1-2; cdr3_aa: CAWSVGDRVGGYTF; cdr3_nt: TGTGCCTGGAGTGTCGGGGACAGGGTCGGAGGCTACACCTTC
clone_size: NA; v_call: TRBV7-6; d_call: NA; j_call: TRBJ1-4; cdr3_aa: CASSPTPNRATNEKLFF; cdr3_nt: TGTGCCAGCAGCCCCACCCCAAACAGGGCTACTAATGAAAAACTGTTTTTT
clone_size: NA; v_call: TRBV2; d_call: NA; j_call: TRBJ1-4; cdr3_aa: CASSGDGRAGSGRYEKLFF; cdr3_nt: TGTGCCAGCAGTGGCGACGGCCGGGCGGGGTCAGGGAGGTATGAAAAACTGTTTTTT
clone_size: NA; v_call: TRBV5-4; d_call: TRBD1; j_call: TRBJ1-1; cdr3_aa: CASSERTGAHFEAFF; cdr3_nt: TGTGCCAGCAGCGAGAGGACAGGGGCCCATTTTGAAGCTTTCTTT
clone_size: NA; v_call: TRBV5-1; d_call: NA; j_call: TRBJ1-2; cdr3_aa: CASSPLARQNYGYTF; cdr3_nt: TGCGCCAGCAGCCCCCTGGCGAGGCAAAACTATGGCTACACCTTC
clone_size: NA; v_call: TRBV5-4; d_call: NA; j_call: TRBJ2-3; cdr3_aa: CASSPQTTIPTDTQYF; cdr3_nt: TGTGCCAGCAGCCCACAGACGACGATCCCCACAGATACGCAGTATTTT
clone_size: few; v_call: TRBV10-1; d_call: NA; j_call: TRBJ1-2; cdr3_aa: CASSAGQSYGYTF; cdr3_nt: TGCGCCAGCAGTGCCGGACAGAGCTATGGCTACACCTTC
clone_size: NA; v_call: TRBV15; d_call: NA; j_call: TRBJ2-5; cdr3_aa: CATSRDPTQETQYF; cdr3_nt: TGTGCCACCAGCAGAGATCCCACCCAAGAGACCCAGTACTTC
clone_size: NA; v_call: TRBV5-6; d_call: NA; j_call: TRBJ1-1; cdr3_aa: CASSLRPNTEAFF; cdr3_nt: TGTGCCAGCAGCTTGAGACCGAACACTGAAGCTTTCTTT
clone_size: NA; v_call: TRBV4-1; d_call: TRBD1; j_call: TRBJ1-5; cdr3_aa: CASSPRDRGNQPQHF; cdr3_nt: TGCGCCAGCAGCCCTAGGGACAGGGGCAATCAGCCCCAGCATTTT
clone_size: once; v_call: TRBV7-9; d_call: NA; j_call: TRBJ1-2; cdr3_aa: CASSSSDKGGYTF; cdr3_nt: TGTGCCAGCAGCTCTTCGGACAAGGGCGGCTACACCTTC